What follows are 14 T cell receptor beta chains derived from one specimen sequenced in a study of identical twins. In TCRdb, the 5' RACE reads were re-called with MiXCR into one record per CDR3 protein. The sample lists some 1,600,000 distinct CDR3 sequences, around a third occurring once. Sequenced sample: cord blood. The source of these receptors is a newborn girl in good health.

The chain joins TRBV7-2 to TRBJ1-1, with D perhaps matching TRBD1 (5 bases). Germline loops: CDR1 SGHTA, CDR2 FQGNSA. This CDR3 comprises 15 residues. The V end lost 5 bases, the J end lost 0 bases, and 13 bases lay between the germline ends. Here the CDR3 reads CASSPLGTVNTEAFF. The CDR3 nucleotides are TGTGCCAGCAGCCCCCTAGGGACCGTGAACACTGAAGCTTTCTTT.

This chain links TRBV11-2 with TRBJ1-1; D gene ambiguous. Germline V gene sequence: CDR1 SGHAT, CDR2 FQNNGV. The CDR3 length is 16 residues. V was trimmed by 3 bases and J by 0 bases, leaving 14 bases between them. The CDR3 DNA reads TGTGCCAGCAGCTTTAGTACCCAGAGACTGAACACTGAAGCTTTCTTT. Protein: CASSFSTQRLNTEAFF. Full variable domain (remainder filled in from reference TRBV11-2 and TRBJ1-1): EAGVAQSPRYKIIEKRQSVAFWCNPISGHATLYWYQQILGQGPKLLIQFQNNGVVDDSQLPKDRFSAERLKGVDSTLKIQPAKLEDSAVYLCASSFSTQRLNTEAFFGQGTRLTVV.

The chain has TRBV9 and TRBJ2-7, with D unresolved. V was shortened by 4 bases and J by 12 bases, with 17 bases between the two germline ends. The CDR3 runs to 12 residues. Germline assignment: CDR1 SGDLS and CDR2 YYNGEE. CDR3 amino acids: CASSRQEETRYF. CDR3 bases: TGTGCCAGCAGCCGCCAGGAAGAGACCCGGTACTTC. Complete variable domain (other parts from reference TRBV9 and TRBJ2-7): DSGVTQTPKHLITATGQRVTLRCSPRSGDLSVYWYQQSLDQGLQFLIQYYNGEERAKGNILERFSAQQFPDLHSELNLSSLELGDSALYFCASSRQEETRYFGPGTRLTVT.

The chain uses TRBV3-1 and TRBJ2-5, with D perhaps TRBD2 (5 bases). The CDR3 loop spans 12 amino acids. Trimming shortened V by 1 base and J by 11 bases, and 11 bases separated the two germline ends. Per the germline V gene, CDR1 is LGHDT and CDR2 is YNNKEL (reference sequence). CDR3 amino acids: CASSQGYWEQYF. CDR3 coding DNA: TGTGCCAGCAGCCAAGGCTATTGGGAGCAGTACTTC.

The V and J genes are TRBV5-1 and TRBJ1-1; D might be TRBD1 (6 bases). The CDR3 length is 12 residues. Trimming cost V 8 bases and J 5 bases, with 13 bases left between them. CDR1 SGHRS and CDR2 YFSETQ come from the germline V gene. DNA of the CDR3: TGCGCCAGTGGGGTAGGGGGAACTGAAGCTTTCTTT. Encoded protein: CASGVGGTEAFF. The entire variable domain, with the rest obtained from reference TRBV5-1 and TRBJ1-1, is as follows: KAGVTQTPRYLIKTRGQQVTLSCSPISGHRSVSWYQQTPGQGLQFLFEYFSETQRNKGNFPGRFSGRQFSNSRSEMNVSTLELGDSALYLCASGVGGTEAFFGQGTRLTVV.

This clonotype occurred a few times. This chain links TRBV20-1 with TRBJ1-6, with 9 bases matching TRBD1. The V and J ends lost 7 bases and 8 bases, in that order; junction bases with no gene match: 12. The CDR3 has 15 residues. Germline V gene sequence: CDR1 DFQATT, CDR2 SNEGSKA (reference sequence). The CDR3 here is CSGGQGIRKDSPLHF. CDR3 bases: TGCAGTGGGGGACAGGGAATTAGGAAAGATTCACCCCTCCACTTT.

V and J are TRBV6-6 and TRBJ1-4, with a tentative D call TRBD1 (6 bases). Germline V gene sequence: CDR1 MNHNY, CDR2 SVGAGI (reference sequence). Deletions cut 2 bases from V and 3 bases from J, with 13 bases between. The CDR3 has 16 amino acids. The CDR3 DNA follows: TGTGCCAGCAGTTACCAGGGGCCGCAGGCTAATGAAAAACTGTTTTTT. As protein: CASSYQGPQANEKLFF.

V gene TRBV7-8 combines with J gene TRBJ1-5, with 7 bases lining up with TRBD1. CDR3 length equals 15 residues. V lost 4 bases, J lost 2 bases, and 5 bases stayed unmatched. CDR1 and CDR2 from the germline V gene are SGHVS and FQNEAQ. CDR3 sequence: CASSSDRVGNQPQHF. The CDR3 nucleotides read TGTGCCAGCAGCTCAGACAGGGTTGGCAATCAGCCCCAGCATTTT. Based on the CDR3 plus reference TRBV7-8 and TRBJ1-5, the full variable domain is GAGVSQSPRYKVAKRGQDVALRCDPISGHVSLFWYQQALGQGPEFLTYFQNEAQLDKSGLPSDRFFAERPEGSVSTLKIQRTQQEDSAVYLCASSSDRVGNQPQHFGDGTRLSIL.

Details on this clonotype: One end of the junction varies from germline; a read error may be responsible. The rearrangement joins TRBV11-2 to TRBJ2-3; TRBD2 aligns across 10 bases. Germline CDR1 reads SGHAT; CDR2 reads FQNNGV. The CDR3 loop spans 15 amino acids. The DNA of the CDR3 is TGTGCCAGCAGGCGTACTAGCGGGGTCCCAGATAGGCAGTATTTT. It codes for CASRRTSGVPDRQYF.

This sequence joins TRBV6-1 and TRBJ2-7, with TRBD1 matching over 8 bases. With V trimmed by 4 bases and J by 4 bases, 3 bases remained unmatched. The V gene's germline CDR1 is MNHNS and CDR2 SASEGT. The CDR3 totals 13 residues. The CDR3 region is CASSGRDRYEQYF. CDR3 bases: TGTGCCAGCAGTGGCCGGGACAGGTACGAGCAGTACTTC.

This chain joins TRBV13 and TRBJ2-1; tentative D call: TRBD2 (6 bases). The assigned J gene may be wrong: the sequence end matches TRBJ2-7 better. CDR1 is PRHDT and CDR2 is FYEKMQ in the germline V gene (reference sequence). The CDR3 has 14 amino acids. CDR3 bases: TGTGCCAGTCAGGAGGGCTGGGGGTACAATGAGCAGTACTTC. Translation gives CASQEGWGYNEQYF.

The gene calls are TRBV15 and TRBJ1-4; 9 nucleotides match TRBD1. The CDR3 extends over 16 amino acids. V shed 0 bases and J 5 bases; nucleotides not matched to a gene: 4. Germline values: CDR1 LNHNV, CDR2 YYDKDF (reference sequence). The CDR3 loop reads CATSRDPGQGNEKLFF. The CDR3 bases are TGTGCCACCAGCAGAGATCCGGGACAGGGAAATGAAAAACTGTTTTTT.

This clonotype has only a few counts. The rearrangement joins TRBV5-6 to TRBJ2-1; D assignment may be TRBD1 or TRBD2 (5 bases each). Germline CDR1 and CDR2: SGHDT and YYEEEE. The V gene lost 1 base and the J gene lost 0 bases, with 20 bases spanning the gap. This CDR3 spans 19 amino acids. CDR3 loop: CASSLPLGPSFGSYNEQFF. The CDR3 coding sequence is TGTGCCAGCAGCTTGCCTTTGGGACCCAGCTTCGGCTCCTACAATGAGCAGTTCTTC.

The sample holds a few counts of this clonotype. The CDR3 DNA follows: TGTGCCAATGGACAGGGCACAGATACGCAGTATTTT. Protein product: CANGQGTDTQYF. The rearrangement uses TRBV10-3 and TRBJ2-3; 7 positions agree with TRBD1. The germline V gene has CDR1 ENHRY and CDR2 SYGVKD. The CDR3 consists of 12 residues. The J segment lost 1 base and the V segment lost 10 bases, leaving 2 bases of the junction unmatched.